Below are 5 T cell receptor beta chains sequenced from a single sample in a study of CD8 T cells in Susac syndrome. Reverse transcription of roughly 0.5 to 1 ug RNA was carried out with random hexamers. TCRdb redid the calling of the immunoSEQ multiplex PCR reads with MiXCR, one entry per CDR3 protein. The repertoire holds 200,000 to 300,000 distinct CDR3 sequences, with 90% to 96% as singletons. Sequenced: CD4+ T cells from PBMCs. The origin of the receptors is a human donor with Susac syndrome.

The chain uses TRBV5-1 and TRBJ2-1; D remains ambiguous. The V gene lost 0 bases and the J gene lost 9 bases, with 13 bases spanning the gap. The V gene's germline CDR1 is SGHRS and CDR2 YFSETQ. The CDR3 totals 14 residues. Here the CDR3 DNA reads TGCGCCAGCAGCTTGGACGGATTGAGAAGTGAGCAGTTCTTC. Translation gives CASSLDGLRSEQFF.

This chain joins TRBV5-1 and TRBJ2-2, with 10 bases fitting TRBD1. Germline-derived CDR1 and CDR2 are SGHRS and YFSETQ. This CDR3 spans 15 amino acids. After removal of 6 bases from V and 6 bases from J, the junction contained 8 bases not matched to a gene. CDR3 nucleotides: TGCGCCAGCACGGGACAGGGGTCCCTCGCCGGGGAGCTGTTTTTT. This codes for CASTGQGSLAGELFF. The whole variable domain, filled in from reference TRBV5-1 and TRBJ2-2, reads KAGVTQTPRYLIKTRGQQVTLSCSPISGHRSVSWYQQTPGQGLQFLFEYFSETQRNKGNFPGRFSGRQFSNSRSEMNVSTLELGDSALYLCASTGQGSLAGELFFGEGSRLTVL.

The chain joins TRBV20-1 to TRBJ2-7; the match to TRBD2 covers 7 bases. CDR1 is DFQATT and CDR2 is SNEGSKA in the germline V gene (reference sequence). This CDR3 comprises 13 residues. After removal of 5 bases from V and 8 bases from J, the junction contained 12 bases not matched to a gene. CDR3: CSADRSGMNKQYF. DNA for the CDR3: TGCAGTGCTGATCGAAGCGGGATGAACAAGCAGTACTTC.

This clonotype was counted once. The gene calls are TRBV7-2 and TRBJ1-2; D not resolved. With 7 bases removed from V and 0 bases from J, the gap between germline ends came to 12 bases. The CDR3 totals 14 residues. The V gene's germline CDR1 is SGHTA and CDR2 FQGNSA. CDR3 residues: CASTEGPANYGYTF. CDR3 coding DNA: TGTGCCAGCACCGAAGGCCCCGCTAACTATGGCTACACCTTC.

This chain uses TRBV10-3 with TRBJ2-2, with a weak D call TRBD2 (6 bases). The CDR3 totals 13 residues. Germline CDR1 reads ENHRY; CDR2 reads SYGVKD. Trimming cost V 3 bases and J 4 bases, with 6 bases left between them. CDR3 sequence (DNA): TGTGCCATCAGTGACGGGAGCACCGGGGAGCTGTTTTTT. Protein sequence: CAISDGSTGELFF.